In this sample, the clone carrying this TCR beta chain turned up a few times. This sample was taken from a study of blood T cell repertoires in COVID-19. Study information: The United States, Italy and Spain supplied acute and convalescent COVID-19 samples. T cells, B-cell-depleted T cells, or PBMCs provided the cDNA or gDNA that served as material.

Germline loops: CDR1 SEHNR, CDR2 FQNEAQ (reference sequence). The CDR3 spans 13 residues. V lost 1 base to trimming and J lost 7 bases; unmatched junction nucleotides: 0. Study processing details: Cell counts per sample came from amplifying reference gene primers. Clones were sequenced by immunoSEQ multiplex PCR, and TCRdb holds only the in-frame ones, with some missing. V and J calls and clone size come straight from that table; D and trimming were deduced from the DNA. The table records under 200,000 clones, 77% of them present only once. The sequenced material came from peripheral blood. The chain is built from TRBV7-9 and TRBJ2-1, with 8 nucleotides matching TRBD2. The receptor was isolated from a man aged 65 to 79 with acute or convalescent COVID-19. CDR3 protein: CASSLVAGNEQFF. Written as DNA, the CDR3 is TGTGCCAGCAGCTTAGTAGCGGGGAATGAGCAGTTCTTC. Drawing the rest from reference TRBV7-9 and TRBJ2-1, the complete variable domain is DTGVSQNPRHKITKRGQNVTFRCDPISEHNRLYWYRQTLGQGPEFLTYFQNEAQLEKSRLLSDRFSAERPKGSFSTLEIQRTEQGDSAMYLCASSLVAGNEQFFGPGTRLTVL.